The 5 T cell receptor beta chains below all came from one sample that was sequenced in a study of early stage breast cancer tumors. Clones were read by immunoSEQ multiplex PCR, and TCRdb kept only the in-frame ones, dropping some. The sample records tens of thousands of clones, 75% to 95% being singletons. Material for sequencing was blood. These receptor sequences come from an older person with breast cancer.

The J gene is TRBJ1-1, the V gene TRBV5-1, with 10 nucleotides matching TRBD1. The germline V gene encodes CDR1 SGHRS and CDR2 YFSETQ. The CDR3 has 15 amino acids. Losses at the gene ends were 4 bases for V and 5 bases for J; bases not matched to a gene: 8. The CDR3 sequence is CASSLRQGAVTEAFF. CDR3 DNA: TGCGCCAGCAGCCTCAGACAGGGGGCTGTGACTGAAGCTTTCTTT.

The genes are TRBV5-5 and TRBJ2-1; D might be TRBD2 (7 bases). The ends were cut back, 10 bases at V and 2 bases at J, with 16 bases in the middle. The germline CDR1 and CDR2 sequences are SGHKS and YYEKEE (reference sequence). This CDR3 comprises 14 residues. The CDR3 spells CAAGALTAYNEQFF. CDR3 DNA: TGTGCCGCGGGGGCCCTAACTGCCTACAATGAGCAGTTCTTC.

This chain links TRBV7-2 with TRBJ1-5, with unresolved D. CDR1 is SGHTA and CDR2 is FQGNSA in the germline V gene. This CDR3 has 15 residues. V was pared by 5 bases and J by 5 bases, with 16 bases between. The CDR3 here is CASSLDGRRDQPQHF. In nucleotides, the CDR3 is TGTGCCAGCAGCCTAGACGGAAGGAGAGATCAGCCCCAGCATTTT.

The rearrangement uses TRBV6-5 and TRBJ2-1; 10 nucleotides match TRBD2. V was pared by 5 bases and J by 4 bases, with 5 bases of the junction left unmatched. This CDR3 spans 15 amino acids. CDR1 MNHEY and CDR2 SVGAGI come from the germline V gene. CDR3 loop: CASSPGTSVYNEQFF. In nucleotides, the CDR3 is TGTGCCAGCAGTCCCGGGACTAGCGTATACAATGAGCAGTTCTTC.

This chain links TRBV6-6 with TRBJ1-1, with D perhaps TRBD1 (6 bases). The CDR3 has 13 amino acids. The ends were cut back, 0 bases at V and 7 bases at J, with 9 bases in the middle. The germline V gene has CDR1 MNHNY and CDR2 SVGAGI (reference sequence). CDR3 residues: CASSYSRTVEAFF. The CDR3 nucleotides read TGTGCCAGCAGTTACTCGAGGACAGTTGAAGCTTTCTTT.